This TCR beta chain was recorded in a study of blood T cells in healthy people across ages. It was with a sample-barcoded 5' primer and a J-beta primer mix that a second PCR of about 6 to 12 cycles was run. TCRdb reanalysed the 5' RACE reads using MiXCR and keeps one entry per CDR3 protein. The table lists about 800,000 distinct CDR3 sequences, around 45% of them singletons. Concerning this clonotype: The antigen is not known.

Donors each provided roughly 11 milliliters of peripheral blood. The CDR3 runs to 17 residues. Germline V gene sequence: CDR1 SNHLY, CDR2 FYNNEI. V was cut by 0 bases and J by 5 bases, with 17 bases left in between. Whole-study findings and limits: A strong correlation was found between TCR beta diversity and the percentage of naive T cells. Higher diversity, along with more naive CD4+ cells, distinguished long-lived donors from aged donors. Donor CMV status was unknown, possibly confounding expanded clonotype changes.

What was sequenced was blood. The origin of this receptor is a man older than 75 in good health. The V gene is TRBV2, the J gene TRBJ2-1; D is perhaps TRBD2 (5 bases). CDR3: CASSEAGRATSHNEQFF. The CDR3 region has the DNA TGTGCCAGCAGTGAAGCCGGGCGGGCTACATCGCACAATGAGCAGTTCTTC.